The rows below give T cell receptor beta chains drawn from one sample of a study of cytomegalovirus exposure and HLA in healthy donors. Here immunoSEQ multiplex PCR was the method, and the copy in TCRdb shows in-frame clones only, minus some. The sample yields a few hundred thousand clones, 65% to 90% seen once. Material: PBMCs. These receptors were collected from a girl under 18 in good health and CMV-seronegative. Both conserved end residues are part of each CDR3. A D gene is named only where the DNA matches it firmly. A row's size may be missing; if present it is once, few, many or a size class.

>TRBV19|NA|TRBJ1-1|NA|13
CASRSPRVAEAFF
TGTGCCAGTAGGTCACCAAGAGTCGCTGAAGCTTTCTTT
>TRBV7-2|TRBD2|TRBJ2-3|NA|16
CASSFSLAGAGDTQYF
TGTGCCAGCAGCTTCTCCCTAGCGGGGGCCGGAGATACGCAGTATTTT
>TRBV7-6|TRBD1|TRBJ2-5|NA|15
CASSLAGQGAETQYF
TGTGCCAGCAGCTTAGCCGGACAGGGGGCTGAGACCCAGTACTTC
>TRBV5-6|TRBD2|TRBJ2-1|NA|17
CASSSSVPAGAYNEQFF
TGTGCCAGCAGCTCCTCCGTGCCCGCGGGAGCCTACAATGAGCAGTTCTTC
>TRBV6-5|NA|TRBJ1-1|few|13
CASSYPGVGEAFF
TGTGCCAGCAGTTACCCGGGAGTGGGCGAAGCTTTCTTT
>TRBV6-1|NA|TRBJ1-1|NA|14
CASSERDRNTEAFF
TGTGCCAGCAGTGAAAGAGATAGAAACACTGAAGCTTTCTTT
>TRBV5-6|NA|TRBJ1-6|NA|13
CASSLEQGRPLHF
TGTGCCAGCAGCTTGGAACAGGGAAGGCCCCTCCACTTT
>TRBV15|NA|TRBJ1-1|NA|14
CATSNGAPLREAFF
TGTGCCACCAGCAATGGGGCGCCTCTCCGTGAAGCTTTCTTT
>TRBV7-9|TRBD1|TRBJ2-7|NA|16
CASSPMGVGQHTEQYF
TGTGCCAGCAGCCCTATGGGCGTGGGACAGCACACCGAGCAGTACTTC
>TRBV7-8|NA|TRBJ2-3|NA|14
CASSSTSFPDTQYF
TGTGCCAGCAGCTCGACTAGTTTTCCAGATACGCAGTATTTT
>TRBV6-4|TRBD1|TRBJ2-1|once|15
CASSSSGTGFNEQFF
TGTGCCAGCAGTTCATCCGGGACAGGGTTCAATGAGCAGTTCTTC
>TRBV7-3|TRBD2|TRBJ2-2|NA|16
CASSLTGTTNTGELFF
TGTGCCAGCAGCTTAACTGGGACTACCAACACCGGGGAGCTGTTTTTT
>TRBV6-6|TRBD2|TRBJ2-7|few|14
CASSPSGLGDEQYF
TGTGCCAGCAGTCCCTCCGGACTAGGCGACGAGCAGTACTTC
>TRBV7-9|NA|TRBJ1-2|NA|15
CASSMLTTGTYGYTF
TGTGCCAGCAGCATGCTAACGACAGGTACTTATGGCTACACCTTC
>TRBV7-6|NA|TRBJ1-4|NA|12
CASSLPNEKLFF
TGTGCCAGCAGCCTACCTAATGAAAAACTGTTTTTT
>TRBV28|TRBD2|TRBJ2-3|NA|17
CASSRKAGGIITDTQYF
TGTGCCAGCAGCCGGAAAGCGGGGGGGATAATCACAGATACGCAGTATTTT
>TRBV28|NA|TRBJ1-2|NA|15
CASSFPLTGADGYTF
TGTGCCAGCAGTTTCCCCTTGACAGGAGCTGATGGCTACACCTTC
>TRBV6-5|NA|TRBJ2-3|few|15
CASSYSTGSTDTQYF
TGTGCCAGCAGTTACTCGACGGGTAGCACAGATACGCAGTATTTT
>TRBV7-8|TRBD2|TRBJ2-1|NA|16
CASSSIGLAELNEQFF
TGTGCCAGCAGCTCAATTGGTCTAGCGGAACTCAATGAGCAGTTCTTC
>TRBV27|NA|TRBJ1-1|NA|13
CASSLRENTEAFF
TGTGCCAGCAGTTTACGGGAGAATACTGAAGCTTTCTTT
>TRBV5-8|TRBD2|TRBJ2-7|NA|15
CASSLVSGGGYEQYF
TGTGCCAGCAGCTTGGTGTCGGGAGGTGGCTACGAGCAGTACTTC
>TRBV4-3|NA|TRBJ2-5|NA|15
CASSHSRGAPETQYF
TGCGCCAGCAGCCACAGCCGGGGGGCCCCAGAGACCCAGTACTTC
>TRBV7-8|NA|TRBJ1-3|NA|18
CASSWRITGLPSGNTIYF
TGTGCCAGCAGCTGGAGGATCACAGGACTACCCTCTGGAAACACCATATATTTT
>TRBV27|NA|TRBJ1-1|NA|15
CASGASGPWVKGAFF
TGTGCCAGCGGGGCCTCGGGCCCTTGGGTAAAAGGGGCTTTCTTT
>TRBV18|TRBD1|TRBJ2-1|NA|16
CASSPDGTGEIKEQFF
TGTGCCAGCTCACCGGATGGGACAGGGGAAATTAAGGAGCAGTTCTTC
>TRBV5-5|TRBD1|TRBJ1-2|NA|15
CASSLSPRGDYGYTF
TGTGCCAGCAGCTTAAGCCCCAGGGGGGACTATGGCTACACCTTC